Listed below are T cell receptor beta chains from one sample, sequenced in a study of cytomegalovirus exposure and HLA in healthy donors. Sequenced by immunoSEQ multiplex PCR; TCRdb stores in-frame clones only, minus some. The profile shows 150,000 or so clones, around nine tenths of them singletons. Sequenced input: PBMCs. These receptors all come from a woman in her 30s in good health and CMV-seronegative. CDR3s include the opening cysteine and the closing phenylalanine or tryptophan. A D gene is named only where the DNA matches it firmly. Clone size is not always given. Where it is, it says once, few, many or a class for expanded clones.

CASSVTSGPSEQFF,TGTGCCAGCAGCGTGACTAGCGGGCCCAGTGAGCAGTTCTTC,TRBJ2-1,-,TRBV9,TRBD2
CASSQGDGTEAFF,TGTGCCAGCAGTCAGGGGGATGGCACTGAAGCTTTCTTT,TRBJ1-1,once,TRBV25-1,TRBD1
CASSLVGSYSLEPEAFF,TGTGCCAGCAGCTTAGTAGGTTCATACAGCTTGGAACCTGAAGCTTTCTTT,TRBJ1-1,once,TRBV13,-
CASSTGERFYEQYF,TGTGCCAGCAGCACAGGGGAGAGATTCTACGAGCAGTACTTC,TRBJ2-7,-,TRBV27,TRBD1
CASSQAISTEAFF,TGTGCCAGCAGCCAAGCCATCAGCACTGAAGCTTTCTTT,TRBJ1-1,-,TRBV14,-
CASSEGWGQGTYEQYF,TGTGCCAGCAGCGAGGGGTGGGGACAGGGCACCTACGAGCAGTACTTC,TRBJ2-7,few,TRBV9,TRBD1
CASSLTSGGWNEQFF,TGTGCCAGCTCACTAACTAGCGGGGGGTGGAATGAGCAGTTCTTC,TRBJ2-1,few,TRBV18,TRBD2
CASSSRQGREKLFF,TGTGCCAGCAGTTCTCGACAGGGAAGGGAAAAACTGTTTTTT,TRBJ1-4,-,TRBV27,TRBD1
CASSSREVPYEQYF,TGTGCCAGCTCGAGCAGGGAAGTACCCTACGAGCAGTACTTC,TRBJ2-7,-,TRBV18,-
CASSRKVGGTEAFF,TGTGCCAGCAGTCGCAAAGTGGGGGGCACTGAAGCTTTCTTT,TRBJ1-1,-,TRBV6-1,-
CASTIRPGERGNAEAFF,TGTGCCAGTACCATCCGGCCAGGGGAGAGGGGAAACGCTGAAGCTTTCTTT,TRBJ1-1,-,TRBV19,-
CASSQSGTFIYEQYF,TGTGCCAGCAGCCAATCCGGGACTTTTATCTACGAGCAGTACTTC,TRBJ2-7,few,TRBV7-9,-
CASSRNLQGRYTF,TGCGCCAGCAGTCGAAACCTCCAGGGTCGCTACACCTTC,TRBJ1-2,once,TRBV4-3,-
CASSNRDRDHEQYF,TGTGCCAGCAGCAACCGGGACAGGGACCACGAGCAGTACTTC,TRBJ2-7,-,TRBV5-6,TRBD1
CASSFPGGSYEQYF,TGCGCCAGCAGCTTCCCAGGGGGCTCCTACGAGCAGTACTTC,TRBJ2-7,few,TRBV5-1,TRBD1
CASKQGGTEAFF,TGTGCCAGCAAACAGGGGGGCACTGAAGCTTTCTTT,TRBJ1-1,-,TRBV6-1,TRBD1
CASSLAGSSYEQYF,TGCGCCAGCAGTCTAGCGGGAAGCTCCTACGAGCAGTACTTC,TRBJ2-7,-,TRBV5-1,TRBD2
CASSHLRVAEIFSGANVLTF,TGTGCCAGCAGCCATCTAAGGGTAGCGGAAATCTTCTCTGGGGCCAACGTCCTGACTTTC,TRBJ2-6,once,TRBV7-6,-
CASSSRTGLNTEAFF,TGTGCCAGCAGCAGCAGGACAGGGTTGAACACTGAAGCTTTCTTT,TRBJ1-1,-,TRBV9,TRBD1
CASSYSGTGSEKLFF,TGTGCCAGCAGTTACTCAGGGACAGGGAGCGAAAAACTGTTTTTT,TRBJ1-4,-,TRBV6-5,TRBD1
CASSEGLAETQYF,TGTGCCAGCAGCGAGGGACTAGCGGAGACCCAGTACTTC,TRBJ2-5,once,TRBV7-6,TRBD2
CAWSARAGDTEAFF,TGTGCCTGGAGCGCCCGTGCGGGGGACACTGAAGCTTTCTTT,TRBJ1-1,-,TRBV30,-
CASSQVRGSEGYTF,TGTGCCAGCAGCCAAGTTCGGGGATCAGAAGGCTACACCTTC,TRBJ1-2,-,TRBV14,-
CASSLARRATEAFF,TGTGCCAGCAGCTTAGCGAGACGAGCGACTGAAGCTTTCTTT,TRBJ1-1,-,TRBV7-6,-
CASSYLTGTGKTF,TGTGCCAGCAGTTACTTAACCGGGACAGGGAAAACCTTC,TRBJ2-7,-,TRBV6-5,TRBD1
CATSRDLRGNQPQHF,TGTGCCACCAGCAGAGATCTCAGGGGCAATCAGCCCCAGCATTTT,TRBJ1-5,-,TRBV15,-
CASSLVAVVNSPLHF,TGTGCCAGCAGCTTAGTTGCAGTCGTTAATTCACCCCTCCACTTT,TRBJ1-6,-,TRBV11-2,-
CASSLPGGGTQYF,TGTGCCAGCAGCCTCCCCGGGGGGGGAACCCAGTACTTC,TRBJ2-5,-,TRBV9,TRBD2
CASSSGETQYF,TGTGCCAGCAGCTCCGGGGAGACCCAGTACTTC,TRBJ2-5,-,TRBV7-6,-
CASSAVSGTQYF,TGTGCCAGCAGTGCAGTTTCGGGTACGCAGTATTTT,TRBJ2-3,-,TRBV2,-
CASSLRTGEYEQYF,TGTGCCAGCAGCTTAAGGACAGGGGAGTACGAGCAGTACTTC,TRBJ2-7,-,TRBV7-8,TRBD1
CASSRNRDYEQYF,TGTGCCAGCAGTCGAAACAGGGACTACGAGCAGTACTTC,TRBJ2-7,-,TRBV6-5,-
CASSKQGAAGNQPQHF,TGTGCCAGCAGTAAACAGGGGGCGGCGGGCAATCAGCCCCAGCATTTT,TRBJ1-5,-,TRBV27,TRBD1